The rows below give T cell receptor beta chains drawn from one sample of a study of blood T cell repertoires in COVID-19. Libraries were prepared by immunoSEQ multiplex PCR; TCRdb keeps only in-frame clonotypes and omits some of them. This sample has about 270,000 clones, with 80% to 85% found just once. Sequencing used peripheral blood. The source is a woman aged 55-69 years with active or convalescent COVID-19. CDR3s include the opening cysteine and the closing phenylalanine or tryptophan. A D gene is named only where the DNA matches it firmly.

J	V	D	CDR3
TRBJ2-1	TRBV5-4	TRBD2	CASSGGTSGGGEQFF
TRBJ2-1	TRBV6-5	.	CASVSTGSSYNEQFF
TRBJ1-2	TRBV10-1	.	CASSEPAADTF
TRBJ1-4	TRBV6-4	.	CASSDIDREKLFF
TRBJ1-2	TRBV4-2	TRBD1	CASSPWDREIPLAGYTF
TRBJ2-3	TRBV9	.	CASSRTATDTQYF
TRBJ1-2	TRBV12-5	.	CASGPHRQGSSNYGYTF
TRBJ2-5	TRBV6-5	.	CASTGETQYF
TRBJ1-5	TRBV19	.	CASSIGGLPNQPQHF
TRBJ1-4	TRBV6-6	TRBD1	CASSRQGWQTNEKLFF
TRBJ1-2	TRBV9	TRBD1	CASSPQGGDYGYTF
TRBJ2-7	TRBV5-1	TRBD1	CASSISTGGRYEQYF
TRBJ1-1	TRBV11-1	.	CASRYGLGENTEAFF
TRBJ2-5	TRBV5-1	TRBD2	CASSLSSGGVETQYF
TRBJ2-7	TRBV9	.	CASSVLGEGEQYF
TRBJ1-1	TRBV10-3	TRBD1	CAIKRTGAMNTEAFF
TRBJ2-5	TRBV19	TRBD1	CASSTPQGAPETQYF
TRBJ1-1	TRBV6-1	TRBD1	CASSEDRGRTTRAFF